These T cell receptor beta chains were read from a single sample in a study of shared clonotypes between healthy human individuals. Method: immunoSEQ multiplex PCR; TCRdb's copy keeps in-frame clones and lacks some. The table has a few million clones, about 92% seen once. Sequences were obtained from naive CD4+ T cells from PBMCs. These receptors all come from a man aged 18 to 29 in good health. Some clones in this sample may be carry-over from other donors' samples. CDR3s include the opening cysteine and the closing phenylalanine or tryptophan. D genes are given only for firm matches. Not all rows give a size; the values are once, few, many and, for expanded clones, a class.

j_call	clone_size	v_call	d_call	cdr3_nt	cdr3_aa
TRBJ1-1	NA	TRBV5-1	NA	TGCGCCAGCAGCTTGGACAGTCGAAACACTGAAGCTTTCTTT	CASSLDSRNTEAFF
TRBJ1-2	NA	TRBV6-6	NA	TGTGCCAGCAGACGTCCACAGGATAAAAACTATGGCTACACCTTC	CASRRPQDKNYGYTF
TRBJ2-5	NA	TRBV6-5	TRBD1	TGTGCCAGCAGTTCGCCGTGGGACAGGGGAGAGACCCAGTACTTC	CASSSPWDRGETQYF
TRBJ1-2	NA	TRBV2	NA	TGTGCCAGCAGTTCACGGGACACTGGGGACTATGGCTACACCTTC	CASSSRDTGDYGYTF
TRBJ2-4	NA	TRBV19	NA	TGTGCTAAAAGGCGACAGTCAGAACTAGCCAAAAACATTCAGTACTTC	CAKRRQSELAKNIQYF
TRBJ1-2	NA	TRBV7-8	NA	TGTGCCAGCAGCTTTGGGCCGGTAGAAAACTATGGCTACACCTTC	CASSFGPVENYGYTF
TRBJ2-7	NA	TRBV29-1	NA	TGCAGCGTTCGCGGACAGCCCTACGAGCAGTACTTC	CSVRGQPYEQYF
TRBJ2-7	NA	TRBV6-6	NA	TGTGCCAGCACCTACACCGCTCGGGGATCCTACGAGCAGTACTTC	CASTYTARGSYEQYF
TRBJ1-3	once	TRBV28	NA	TGTGCCAGCAGTTTATTGGCAGCGAGCTCTGGAAACACCATATATTTT	CASSLLAASSGNTIYF
TRBJ1-3	NA	TRBV6-6	NA	TGTGCCAGCAGGGGCGGGGGCTCTGGAAACACCATATATTTT	CASRGGGSGNTIYF
TRBJ1-2	NA	TRBV28	NA	TGTGCCAGCAGTTTAGGACTCGACTATGGCTACACCTTC	CASSLGLDYGYTF
TRBJ2-2	NA	TRBV11-2	TRBD2	TGTGCCAGCAGCGGACTAGCGGGATCGGGGGAGCTGTTTTTT	CASSGLAGSGELFF
TRBJ2-1	NA	TRBV28	NA	TGTGCCAGCAGTTTGAGTTCCCCTCCGGGGGCAGATGAGCAGTTCTTC	CASSLSSPPGADEQFF
TRBJ1-1	NA	TRBV7-2	NA	TGTGCCAGCAGCCAGGCCCGGGGTTTAGCTTTCTTT	CASSQARGLAFF
TRBJ2-2	NA	TRBV18	NA	TGTGCCAGCTCACAAAAGGACGGGACGAACACCGGGGAGCTGTTTTTT	CASSQKDGTNTGELFF
TRBJ2-2	NA	TRBV27	TRBD2	TGTGCCAGCAGTTTCCCCGCTAGCGGGAGGTCTACCGGGGAGCTGTTTTTT	CASSFPASGRSTGELFF
TRBJ1-2	NA	TRBV15	TRBD1	TGTGCCACCAGCGGACAGGGACAGCCTAACTATGGCTACACCTTC	CATSGQGQPNYGYTF
TRBJ2-1	NA	TRBV20-1	TRBD2	TGCAGTGCTAGTCGGGGGGATGAGCAGTTCTTC	CSASRGDEQFF
TRBJ2-1	NA	TRBV7-6	NA	TGTGCCAGCAGCTTAGCCAATGAGCAGTTCTTC	CASSLANEQFF
TRBJ1-5	NA	TRBV6-5	TRBD1	TGTGCCAGCAGTTGGGACAGGAATGGCAATCAGCCCCAGCATTTT	CASSWDRNGNQPQHF
TRBJ1-1	NA	TRBV5-7	NA	TGTGCCAGCAGCTTGGGATGGGTTCCTAACCCCCACACTGAAGCTTTCTTT	CASSLGWVPNPHTEAFF
TRBJ2-3	NA	TRBV2	TRBD1	TGTGCCAGCAGCGCGGGACAGGGAGACACAGATACGCAGTATTTT	CASSAGQGDTDTQYF
TRBJ2-7	NA	TRBV19	NA	TGTGCCAGTAGTATAGGGGCGGCGAGCTCCTACGAGCAGTACTTC	CASSIGAASSYEQYF
TRBJ2-1	NA	TRBV6-5	TRBD1	TGTGCCAGCAGCACAGGGGGCGAAGATGAGCAGTTCTTC	CASSTGGEDEQFF
TRBJ2-3	NA	TRBV27	NA	TGTGCCAGCAGTTTATCGAGGCCCCACGGGACGCAGTATTTT	CASSLSRPHGTQYF
TRBJ2-7	NA	TRBV9	NA	TGTGCCAGCAGCCGCCTGGCGGGAAAAGCCTACGAGCAGTACTTC	CASSRLAGKAYEQYF
TRBJ2-3	once	TRBV25-1	NA	TGTGCCAGCAGTGAGCCCGGGAGCACAGATACGCAGTATTTT	CASSEPGSTDTQYF
TRBJ1-2	NA	TRBV7-9	NA	TGTGCCAGCACCCTTATGAATTACTATGGCTACACCTTC	CASTLMNYYGYTF
TRBJ2-2	NA	TRBV5-4	TRBD2	TGTGCCAGCAGCCCATTAGCGGGAGGATTAAACACCGGGGAGCTGTTTTTT	CASSPLAGGLNTGELFF
TRBJ2-6	NA	TRBV2	NA	TGTGCCAGTACCGCCCTCGAGCTTGCTGGGGCCAACGTCCTGACTTTC	CASTALELAGANVLTF
TRBJ1-2	few	TRBV28	NA	TGTGCCAGCGGCCGCTTGGGTGGCTACACCTTC	CASGRLGGYTF
TRBJ2-3	NA	TRBV5-1	NA	TGCGCCAGCAGCCCGGCGAATAGAGGCACAGATACGCAGTATTTT	CASSPANRGTDTQYF
TRBJ1-1	once	TRBV10-3	NA	TGTGCCATCAGTGAGTCGACGGGGCCGAACACTGAAGCTTTCTTT	CAISESTGPNTEAFF
TRBJ2-1	NA	TRBV9	NA	TGTGCCAGCAGCGGCGGCTCCAAATACAATGAGCAGTTCTTC	CASSGGSKYNEQFF
TRBJ2-5	once	TRBV28	NA	TGTGCCAGCAGTTCCTTATGGGGCGGGCAAGAGACCCAGTACTTC	CASSSLWGGQETQYF
TRBJ2-1	NA	TRBV2	NA	TGTGCCAGCTCCGAGTACAATGAGCAGTTCTTC	CASSEYNEQFF
TRBJ2-7	NA	TRBV9	TRBD1	TGTGCCAGCAGTGGAGGGACAGGAATCTCCTACGAGCAGTACTTC	CASSGGTGISYEQYF
TRBJ1-4	NA	TRBV6-5	TRBD1	TGTGCCAGCAGACGGGACAGGGAAAGTGAAAAACTGTTTTTT	CASRRDRESEKLFF
TRBJ2-3	NA	TRBV5-1	TRBD1	TGCGCCAGCAGCTTGGGTGGGACAGGACGCACAGATACGCAGTATTTT	CASSLGGTGRTDTQYF
TRBJ2-1	once	TRBV7-8	NA	TGTGCCAGCAGCTTCGGGACCCCGGAGGTGGGTGAGCAGTTCTTC	CASSFGTPEVGEQFF
TRBJ2-7	NA	TRBV5-1	NA	TGCGCCAGCAGCGTGGGACGCCCCCCGGGGGAGCAGTACTTC	CASSVGRPPGEQYF
TRBJ2-1	NA	TRBV4-2	TRBD2	TGTGCCAGCAACCGACTAGCGGGATATTCCTACAATGAGCAGTTCTTC	CASNRLAGYSYNEQFF
TRBJ2-5	NA	TRBV29-1	NA	TGCAGCGTCAGGGGCAGGGTTGGGGAGACCCAGTACTTC	CSVRGRVGETQYF
TRBJ2-1	NA	TRBV5-1	NA	TGCGCCAGCAGCCCTTTTGTGGACTCCTACAATGAGCAGTTCTTC	CASSPFVDSYNEQFF
TRBJ1-2	NA	TRBV5-1	NA	TGCGCCAGCAGCTTGGCCCTTAACACTAACTATGGCTACACCTTC	CASSLALNTNYGYTF
TRBJ2-1	NA	TRBV7-3	NA	TGTGCCAGCAGCCCCCGAGAGCGCGGAGAGCAGTTCTTC	CASSPRERGEQFF
TRBJ2-5	NA	TRBV5-1	TRBD2	TGCGCCAGCAGCAGCCTCCCGACTAGCATGGAGACCCAGTACTTC	CASSSLPTSMETQYF
TRBJ1-4	NA	TRBV27	NA	TGTGCCAGCAGGCCGCGACAGAACACTAATGAAAAACTGTTTTTT	CASRPRQNTNEKLFF
TRBJ2-2	NA	TRBV7-7	TRBD1	TGTGCCAGCAGCTTATCGCGTGACAGGGTCACCGGGGAGCTGTTTTTT	CASSLSRDRVTGELFF
TRBJ2-1	once	TRBV30	NA	TGTGCCTGGAATAGCGCGGGATATAATGAGCAGTTCTTC	CAWNSAGYNEQFF
TRBJ2-7	NA	TRBV5-1	NA	TGCGCCAGCAGCTTGCTAGATGACTACGAGCAGTACTTC	CASSLLDDYEQYF
TRBJ2-7	NA	TRBV6-5	TRBD2	TGTGCCAGCAGTTACGGTGGACTAGCGGTCTACGAGCAGTACTTC	CASSYGGLAVYEQYF
TRBJ1-4	few	TRBV11-2	NA	TGTGCCAGCAGCACCACAAGTACGTGGGAAAAACTGTTTTTT	CASSTTSTWEKLFF
TRBJ1-2	NA	TRBV29-1	TRBD1	TGCAGCGTTGCCCCCTTTCCCTCGGACAGGGCGTCTAACTATGGCTACACCTTC	CSVAPFPSDRASNYGYTF
TRBJ1-3	NA	TRBV5-1	NA	TGCGCCAGCAGCCGTGGCCAGGGAGGAGGAAACACCATATATTTT	CASSRGQGGGNTIYF
TRBJ1-5	NA	TRBV2	TRBD1	TGTGCCAGCAGTGAGCGGGGACAGCGCAATCAGCCCCAGCATTTT	CASSERGQRNQPQHF